The clone carrying this T cell receptor beta chain was seen only a few times. Per germline, CDR1 SGHRS and CDR2 YFSETQ. The V end was cut by 4 bases, the J end by 6 bases, with 16 bases between. CDR3 size: 14 residues. A second PCR of 7 to 11 cycles used a sample-barcoded 5' primer and a J-beta primer mix. Each CDR3 protein is one row after TCRdb ran MiXCR on the 5' RACE reads. Of about 680,000 distinct CDR3 sequences detected, 49% appear once; the ten largest clones hold roughly 31%. This entry is derived from a study of blood T cells in healthy people across ages. The authors isolated at least 6.5 million PBMCs per sample.

The receptor's source is a woman aged 55 to 70 in good health. Sequenced sample: blood. The chain links TRBV5-1 to TRBJ1-2; D is possibly TRBD1 (5 bases). Written as DNA, the CDR3 is TGCGCCAGCAGCCCGGAGGGGAGCTGGAATGGCTACACCTTC. It translates to CASSPEGSWNGYTF.